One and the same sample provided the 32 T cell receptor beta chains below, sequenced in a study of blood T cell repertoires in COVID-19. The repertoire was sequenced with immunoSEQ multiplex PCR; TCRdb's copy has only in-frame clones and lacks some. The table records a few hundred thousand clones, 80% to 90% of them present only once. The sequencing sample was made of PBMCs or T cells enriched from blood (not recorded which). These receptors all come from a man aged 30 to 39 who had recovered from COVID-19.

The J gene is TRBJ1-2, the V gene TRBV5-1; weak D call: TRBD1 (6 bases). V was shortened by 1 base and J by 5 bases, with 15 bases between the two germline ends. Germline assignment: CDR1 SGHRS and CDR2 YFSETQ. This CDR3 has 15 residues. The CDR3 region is CASSLSVGQKYGYTF. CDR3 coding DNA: TGCGCCAGCAGCTTGTCGGTAGGACAGAAATATGGCTACACCTTC.

The CDR3 region has the DNA TGTGCCAGCAGTGGCTACGGTGGCTACACCTTC. As protein: CASSGYGGYTF. The rearrangement links TRBV6-4 to TRBJ1-2; D is unresolved. The CDR3 runs to 11 residues. From germline, CDR1 is MRHNA and CDR2 SNTAGT. Deletions cut 4 bases from V and 7 bases from J, with 7 bases between.

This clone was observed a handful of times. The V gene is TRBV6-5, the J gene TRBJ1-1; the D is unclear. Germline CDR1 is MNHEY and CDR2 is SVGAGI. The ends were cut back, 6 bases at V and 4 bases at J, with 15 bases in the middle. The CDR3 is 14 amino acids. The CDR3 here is CASSSVTETTEAFF. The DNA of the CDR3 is TGTGCCAGCAGCTCAGTAACAGAGACCACTGAAGCTTTCTTT.

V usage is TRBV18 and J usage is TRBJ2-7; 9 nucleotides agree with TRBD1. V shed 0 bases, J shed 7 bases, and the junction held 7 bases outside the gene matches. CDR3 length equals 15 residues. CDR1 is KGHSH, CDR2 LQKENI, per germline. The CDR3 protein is CASSPPTGQGGEQYF. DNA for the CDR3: TGTGCCAGCTCACCACCCACGGGACAGGGAGGAGAGCAGTACTTC. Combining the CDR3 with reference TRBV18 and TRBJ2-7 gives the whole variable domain NAGVMQNPRHLVRRRGQEARLRCSPMKGHSHVYWYRQLPEEGLKFMVYLQKENIIDESGMPKERFSAEFPKEGPSILRIQQVVRGDSAAYFCASSPPTGQGGEQYFGPGTRLTVT.

CDR3 in DNA: TGTGCCAGCAGTCTTTACGACGGTACAGGGGGCTACACCTTC. It translates to CASSLYDGTGGYTF. V and J are TRBV6-2 or TRBV6-3 and TRBJ1-2; tentative D call: TRBD1 (6 bases). The CDR3 totals 14 residues. Germline CDR1 and CDR2: MNHEY and SVGEGT. V was clipped by 5 bases and J by 8 bases, with 18 bases between them.

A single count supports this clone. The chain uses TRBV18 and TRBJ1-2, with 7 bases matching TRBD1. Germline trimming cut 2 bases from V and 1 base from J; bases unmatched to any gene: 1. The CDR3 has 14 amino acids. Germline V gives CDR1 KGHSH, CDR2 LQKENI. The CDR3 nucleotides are TGTGCCAGCTCACCAGGGACAGTTAACTATGGCTACACCTTC. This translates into CASSPGTVNYGYTF.

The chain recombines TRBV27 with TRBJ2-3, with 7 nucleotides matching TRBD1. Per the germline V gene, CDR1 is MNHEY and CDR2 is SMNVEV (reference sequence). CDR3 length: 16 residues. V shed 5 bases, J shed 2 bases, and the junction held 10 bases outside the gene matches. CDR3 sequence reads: CASSLGQDFVTDTQYF. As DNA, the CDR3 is TGTGCCAGCAGTCTCGGACAGGACTTTGTCACAGATACGCAGTATTTT.

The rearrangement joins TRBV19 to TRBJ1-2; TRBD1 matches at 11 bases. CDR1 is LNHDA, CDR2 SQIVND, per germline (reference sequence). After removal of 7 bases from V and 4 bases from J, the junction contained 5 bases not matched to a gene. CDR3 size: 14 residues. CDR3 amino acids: CASMDRGRRYGYTF. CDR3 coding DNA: TGTGCCAGTATGGACAGGGGGCGCCGCTATGGCTACACCTTC.

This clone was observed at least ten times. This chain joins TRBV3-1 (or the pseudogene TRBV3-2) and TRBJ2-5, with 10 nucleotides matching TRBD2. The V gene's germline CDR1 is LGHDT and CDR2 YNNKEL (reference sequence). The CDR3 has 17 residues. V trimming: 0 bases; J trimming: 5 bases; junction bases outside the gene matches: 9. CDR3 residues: CASSQDTSGVRWETQYF. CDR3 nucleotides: TGTGCCAGCAGCCAAGACACTAGCGGGGTCAGGTGGGAGACCCAGTACTTC.

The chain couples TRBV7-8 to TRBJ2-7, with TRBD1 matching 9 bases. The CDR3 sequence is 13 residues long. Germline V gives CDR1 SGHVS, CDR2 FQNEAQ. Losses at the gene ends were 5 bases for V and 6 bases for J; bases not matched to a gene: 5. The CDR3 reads CASSRQGDGEQYF. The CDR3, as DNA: TGTGCCAGCAGCCGACAGGGGGATGGCGAGCAGTACTTC.

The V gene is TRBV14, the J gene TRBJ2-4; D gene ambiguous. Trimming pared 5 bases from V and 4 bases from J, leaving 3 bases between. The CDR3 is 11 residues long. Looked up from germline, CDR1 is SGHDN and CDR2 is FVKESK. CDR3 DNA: TGTGCCAGCAGCTCAAAAAACATTCAGTACTTC. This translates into CASSSKNIQYF.

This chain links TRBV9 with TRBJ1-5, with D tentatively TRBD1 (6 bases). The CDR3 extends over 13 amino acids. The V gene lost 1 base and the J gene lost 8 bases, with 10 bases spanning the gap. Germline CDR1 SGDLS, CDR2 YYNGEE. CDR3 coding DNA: TGTGCCAGCAGCGTACAGGGGATGGAGCCCCAGCATTTT. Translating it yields CASSVQGMEPQHF. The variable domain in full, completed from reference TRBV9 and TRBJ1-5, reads DSGVTQTPKHLITATGQRVTLRCSPRSGDLSVYWYQQSLDQGLQFLIQYYNGEERAKGNILERFSAQQFPDLHSELNLSSLELGDSALYFCASSVQGMEPQHFGDGTRLSIL.

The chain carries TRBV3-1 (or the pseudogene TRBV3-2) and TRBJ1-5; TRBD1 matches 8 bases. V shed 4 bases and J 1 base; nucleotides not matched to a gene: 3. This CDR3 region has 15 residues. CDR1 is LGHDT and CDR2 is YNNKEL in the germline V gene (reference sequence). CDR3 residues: CASSPTGGSNQPQHF. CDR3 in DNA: TGTGCCAGCAGCCCTACAGGGGGGAGCAATCAGCCCCAGCATTTT.

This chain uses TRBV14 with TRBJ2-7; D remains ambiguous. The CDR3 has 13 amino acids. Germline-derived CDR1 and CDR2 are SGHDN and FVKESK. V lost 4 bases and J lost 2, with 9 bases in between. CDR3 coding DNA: TGTGCCAGCAGCCGGGCTATCGCCTACGAGCAGTACTTC. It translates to CASSRAIAYEQYF.

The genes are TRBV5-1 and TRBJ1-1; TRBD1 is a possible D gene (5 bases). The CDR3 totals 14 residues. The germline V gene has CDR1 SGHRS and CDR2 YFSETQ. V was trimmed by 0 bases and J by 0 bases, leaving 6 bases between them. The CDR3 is CASSLGTLNTEAFF. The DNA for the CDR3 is TGCGCCAGCAGCTTGGGGACATTGAACACTGAAGCTTTCTTT.

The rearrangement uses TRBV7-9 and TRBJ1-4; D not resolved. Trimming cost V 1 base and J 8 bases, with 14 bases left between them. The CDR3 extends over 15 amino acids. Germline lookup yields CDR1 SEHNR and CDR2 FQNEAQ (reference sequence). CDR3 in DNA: TGTGCCAGCAGCTTAGGTGACCGGGTCGGGGAAAAACTGTTTTTT. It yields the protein CASSLGDRVGEKLFF.

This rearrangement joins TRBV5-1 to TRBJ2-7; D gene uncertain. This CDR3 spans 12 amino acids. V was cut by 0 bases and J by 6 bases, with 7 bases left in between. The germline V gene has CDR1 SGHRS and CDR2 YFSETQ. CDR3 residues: CASSLGVGEQYF. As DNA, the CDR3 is TGCGCCAGCAGCTTGGGTGTCGGCGAGCAGTACTTC.

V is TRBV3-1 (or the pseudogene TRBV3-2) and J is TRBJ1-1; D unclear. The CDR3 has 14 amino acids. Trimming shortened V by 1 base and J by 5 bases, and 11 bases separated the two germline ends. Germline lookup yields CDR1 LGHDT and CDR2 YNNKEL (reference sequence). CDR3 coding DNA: TGTGCCAGCAGCCAAGTAGAAAGTGAGACTGAAGCTTTCTTT. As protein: CASSQVESETEAFF.

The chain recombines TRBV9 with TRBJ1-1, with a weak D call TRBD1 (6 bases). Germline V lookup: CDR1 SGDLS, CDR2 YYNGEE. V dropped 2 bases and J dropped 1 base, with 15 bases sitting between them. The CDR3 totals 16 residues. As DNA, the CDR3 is TGTGCCAGCAGCGTGGGATCGACAGGTTCGAACACTGAAGCTTTCTTT. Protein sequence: CASSVGSTGSNTEAFF.

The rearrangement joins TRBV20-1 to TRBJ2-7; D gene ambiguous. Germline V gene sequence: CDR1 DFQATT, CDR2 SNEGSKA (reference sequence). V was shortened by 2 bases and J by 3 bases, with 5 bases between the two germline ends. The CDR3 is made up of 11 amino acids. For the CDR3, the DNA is TGCAGTGCTAGACAGAACTACGAGCAGTACTTC. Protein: CSARQNYEQYF.

CDR3 bases: TGTGCCAGCAACTTAGCTCAGGGGATTTCACCCCTCCACTTT. Protein: CASNLAQGISPLHF. This rearrangement joins TRBV14 to TRBJ1-6, with TRBD1 as a possible D gene (6 bases). The germline gives CDR1 SGHDN, CDR2 FVKESK. The CDR3 is made up of 14 amino acids. V was cut by 7 bases and J by 9 bases, with 16 bases left in between.

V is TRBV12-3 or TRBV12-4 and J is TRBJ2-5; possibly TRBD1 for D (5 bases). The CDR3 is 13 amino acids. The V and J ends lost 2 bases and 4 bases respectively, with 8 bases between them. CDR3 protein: CASSLFRAETQYF. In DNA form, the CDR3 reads TGTGCCAGCAGTTTATTCAGGGCAGAGACCCAGTACTTC.

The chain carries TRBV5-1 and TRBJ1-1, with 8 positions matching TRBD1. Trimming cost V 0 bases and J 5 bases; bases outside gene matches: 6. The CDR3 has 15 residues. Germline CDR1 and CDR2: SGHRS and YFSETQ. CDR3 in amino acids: CASSLDGQGRTEAFF. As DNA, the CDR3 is TGCGCCAGCAGCTTGGACGGACAGGGACGGACTGAAGCTTTCTTT.

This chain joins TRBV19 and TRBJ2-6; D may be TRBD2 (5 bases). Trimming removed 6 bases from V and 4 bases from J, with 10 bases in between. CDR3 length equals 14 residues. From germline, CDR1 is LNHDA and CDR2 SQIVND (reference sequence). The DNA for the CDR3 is TGTGCCAGTAGCTGGACTGGGGGGGCCAACGTCCTGACTTTC. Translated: CASSWTGGANVLTF.

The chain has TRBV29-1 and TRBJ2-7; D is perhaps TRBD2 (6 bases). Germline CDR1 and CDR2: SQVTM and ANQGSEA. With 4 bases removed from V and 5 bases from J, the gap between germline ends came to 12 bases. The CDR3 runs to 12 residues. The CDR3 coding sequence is TGCAGCGTTGCGAGACTAGACCACGAGCAGTACTTC. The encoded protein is CSVARLDHEQYF.

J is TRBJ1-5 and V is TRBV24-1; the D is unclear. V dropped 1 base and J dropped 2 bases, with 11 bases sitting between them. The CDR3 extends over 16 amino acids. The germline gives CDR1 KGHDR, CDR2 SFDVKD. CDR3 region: CATSDFPTNGNQPQHF. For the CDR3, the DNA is TGTGCCACCAGTGATTTCCCAACTAACGGCAATCAGCCCCAGCATTTT.

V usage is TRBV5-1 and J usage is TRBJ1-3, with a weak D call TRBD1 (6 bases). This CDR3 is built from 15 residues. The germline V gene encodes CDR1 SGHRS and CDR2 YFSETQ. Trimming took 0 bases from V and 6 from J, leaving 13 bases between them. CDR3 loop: CASSLDQGPENTIYF. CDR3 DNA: TGCGCCAGCAGCTTGGATCAGGGGCCGGAAAACACCATATATTTT.

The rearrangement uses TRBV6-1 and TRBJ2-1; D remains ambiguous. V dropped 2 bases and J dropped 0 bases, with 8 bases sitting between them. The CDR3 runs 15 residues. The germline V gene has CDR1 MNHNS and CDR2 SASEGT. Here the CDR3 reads CASSESPSSYNEQFF. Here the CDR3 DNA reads TGTGCCAGCAGTGAATCCCCTAGCTCCTACAATGAGCAGTTCTTC.

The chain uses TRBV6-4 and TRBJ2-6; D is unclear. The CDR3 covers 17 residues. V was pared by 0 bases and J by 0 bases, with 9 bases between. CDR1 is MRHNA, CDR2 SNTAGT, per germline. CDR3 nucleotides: TGTGCCAGCAGTGACTCGGGTCGCGGCTCTGGGGCCAACGTCCTGACTTTC. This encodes CASSDSGRGSGANVLTF.

The CDR3 protein is CSASAADYSATQYF. For the CDR3, the DNA is TGCAGTGCTAGTGCGGCGGACTATTCGGCCACGCAGTATTTT. The V and J genes are TRBV20-1 and TRBJ2-3; tentative D call: TRBD2 (6 bases). This CDR3 is 14 amino acids long. Germline V gives CDR1 DFQATT, CDR2 SNEGSKA (reference sequence). Trimming shortened V by 3 bases and J by 9 bases, and 19 bases separated the two germline ends.

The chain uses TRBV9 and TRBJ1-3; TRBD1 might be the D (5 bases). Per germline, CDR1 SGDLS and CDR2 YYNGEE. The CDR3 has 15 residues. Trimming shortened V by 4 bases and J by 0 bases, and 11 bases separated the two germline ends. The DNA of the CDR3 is TGTGCCAGCAGCCAAGGGGCTAACTCTGGAAACACCATATATTTT. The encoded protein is CASSQGANSGNTIYF.

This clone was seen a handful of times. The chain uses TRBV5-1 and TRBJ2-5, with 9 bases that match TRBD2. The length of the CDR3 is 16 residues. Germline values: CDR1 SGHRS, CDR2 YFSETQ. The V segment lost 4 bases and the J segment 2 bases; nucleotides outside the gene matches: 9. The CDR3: CASSTGGRGAQETQYF. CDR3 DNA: TGCGCCAGCAGCACGGGCGGGAGGGGGGCTCAAGAGACCCAGTACTTC.